The subject of this entry is one TCR beta chain. This specimen includes other DNA sequences encoding the same CDR3. From germline, CDR1 is SGHNT and CDR2 YENEEA. The CDR3 has 15 residues. V was pared by 5 bases and J by 6 bases, with 4 bases of the junction left unmatched. The data belong to a study of blood T cell repertoires in COVID-19. Study at large: The United States, Italy and Spain supplied acute and convalescent COVID-19 samples. From T cells, B-cell-depleted T cells, or PBMCs came the material, which was cDNA or gDNA.

TCRdb keeps only in-frame clones here, not all; method: immunoSEQ multiplex PCR. The sample lists 65,000 or so clones, 82% occurring once. Sequencing used peripheral blood. This sequence joins TRBV11-3 and TRBJ2-1, with 13 positions matching TRBD2. The sequence was collected from a man aged 55-75 years with acute or convalescent COVID-19. CDR3 in amino acids: CASSPGTSGANEQFF. For the CDR3, the DNA is TGTGCCAGCAGCCCAGGGACTAGCGGGGCCAATGAGCAGTTCTTC.